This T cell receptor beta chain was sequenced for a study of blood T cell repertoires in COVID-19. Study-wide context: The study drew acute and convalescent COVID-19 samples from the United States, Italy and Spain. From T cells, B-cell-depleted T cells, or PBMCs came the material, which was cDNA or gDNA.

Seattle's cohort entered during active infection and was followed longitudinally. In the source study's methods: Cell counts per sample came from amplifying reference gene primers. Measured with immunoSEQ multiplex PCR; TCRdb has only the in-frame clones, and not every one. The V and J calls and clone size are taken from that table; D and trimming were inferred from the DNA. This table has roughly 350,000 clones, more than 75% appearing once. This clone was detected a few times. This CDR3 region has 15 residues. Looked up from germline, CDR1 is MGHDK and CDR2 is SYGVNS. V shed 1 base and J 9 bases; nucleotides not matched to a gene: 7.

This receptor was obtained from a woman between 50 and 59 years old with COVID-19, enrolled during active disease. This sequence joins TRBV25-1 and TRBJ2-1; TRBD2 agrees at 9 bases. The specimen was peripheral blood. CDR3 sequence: CASSEWAGGRSEQFF. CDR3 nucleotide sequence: TGTGCCAGCAGTGAATGGGCGGGAGGGAGGAGTGAGCAGTTCTTC.